A selection of T cell receptor beta chains follows, all from one sample in a study of technical replicates of blood from a few donors. Profiled with immunoSEQ multiplex PCR; TCRdb holds only in-frame clones, not every one. The data show under 15,000 clones, roughly 92% seen once. The sequencing sample was made of PBMCs. These receptors came from a human donor in good health. CDR3s leave out the opening cysteine and the closing phenylalanine or tryptophan.

>TRBV4-1|TRBJ1-1
ASSQDLQGNTEAF
>TRBV2|TRBJ1-2
ASSVGQSNYGYT
>TRBV5-4|TRBJ1-1
ASSLSQANTEAF
>TRBV5-1|TRBJ2-1
ASSSGQGTLTNEQF
>TRBV5-1|TRBJ2-7
ASSRTSGSTEQY
>TRBV19|TRBJ2-7
ASSRETGAYEQY
>TRBV2|TRBJ2-4
ASRGQGAAKNIQY
>TRBV2|TRBJ1-2
ASSDPGRTINYGYT
>TRBV30|TRBJ2-2
AWSAGQGTGELF
>TRBV5-1|TRBJ2-2
ASTLRGAAGELF
>TRBV29-1|TRBJ2-7
SAWVPGQGTEQY
>TRBV27|TRBJ2-2
ASSFWDRVDTGELF
>TRBV27|TRBJ1-5
ARHGGQGGPADQPQH
>TRBV19|TRBJ2-1
ASSTDTGTGSQGEQF
>TRBV9|TRBJ2-1
ASSVGSRSGADEQF
>TRBV30|TRBJ2-6
AWSDQGISGANVLT
>TRBV27|TRBJ2-3
ASSLSTESDTQY
>TRBV5-1|TRBJ2-3
ASSLRQETDTQY
>TRBV5-8|TRBJ2-5
ASSLPVLQETQY
>TRBV15|TRBJ2-2
ATSRDGRREVDTGELF
>TRBV30|TRBJ1-1
AWTPRGLNTEAF
>TRBV6-1|TRBJ1-2
ASSEAGGGALRYT
>TRBV19|TRBJ2-1
ASSTRDTFYNEQF
>TRBV6-4|TRBJ2-1
ASSLTSDKDNEQF
>TRBV5-1|TRBJ1-2
ASSYWRGTGRYT
>TRBV5-4|TRBJ2-3
ASSLQGSTDTQY
>TRBV9|TRBJ2-1
ASSARWGGNEQF
>TRBV9|TRBJ2-5
ASSLRGLQGGETQY
>TRBV2|TRBJ2-2
ASRRGQGSNTGELF
>TRBV7-7|TRBJ2-1
ASSLGGLGDEQF
>TRBV5-1|TRBJ2-5
ASSDGGRLETQY
>TRBV7-2|TRBJ2-3
ASSLGLFRGSTDTQY
>TRBV30|TRBJ1-1
AWSQGEEAF
>TRBV18|TRBJ2-5
ASSPDLAGTTQY
>TRBV4-1|TRBJ2-2
ASSQDRQDRTFWETGELF
>TRBV9|TRBJ2-5
ASSVAGTFGETQY
>TRBV14|TRBJ2-2
ASSQEVGTGELF
>TRBV5-1|TRBJ2-1
ATRGTSVDNEQF
>TRBV28|TRBJ1-3
ASSSPGAGNTIY
>TRBV5-6|TRBJ1-5
ASSFQDNQPQH
>TRBV5-1|TRBJ2-1
ASRTRVTSNEQF
>TRBV2|TRBJ2-7
ASTERTSSYEQY
>TRBV16|TRBJ1-5
ASSQLGQGGQPQH
>TRBV6-4|TRBJ2-1
ASSERENNEQF
>TRBV27|TRBJ2-1
ASSLLRETSGRVNEQF
>TRBV7-9|TRBJ2-2
ASSQTGSPGELF
>TRBV14|TRBJ2-7
ASSQVAGVVYEQY